The TCR beta chain under discussion was sequenced for a study of CD8+ T cells in alopecia areata. This sample's treatment: oral pan-JAK inhibitor, 5-10 mg twice daily. Extracted RNA was reverse transcribed, and the resulting cDNA served as sequencing template. Profiled with immunoSEQ multiplex PCR; TCRdb holds only in-frame clones, not every one. The top ten clones hold 12% to 15% of a sample with 150,000 to 200,000 clones, around three fifths of them seen once. The V gene lost 6 bases and the J gene lost 2 bases, with 17 bases spanning the gap. Germline V gene sequence: CDR1 MGHDK, CDR2 SYGVNS. The CDR3 has 15 residues.

This receptor was taken from a human donor with alopecia areata. J is TRBJ2-7 and V is TRBV25-1; TRBD1 or TRBD2 may be the D gene (6 bases each). Material: CD4+ T cells sorted from blood, obtained at week 24, from a patient treated with tofacitinib. This CDR3 reads CASSLGGIETYEQYF. The CDR3 coding sequence is TGTGCCAGCAGCCTAGGGGGGATCGAGACCTACGAGCAGTACTTC.